Listed below are T cell receptor beta chains from one sample, sequenced in a study of blood T cell repertoires in COVID-19. Method: immunoSEQ multiplex PCR; TCRdb's copy keeps in-frame clones and lacks some. The table has some 180,000 clones, around 84% seen once. Sequencing was carried out using peripheral blood. These receptors all come from a woman of 80 years or more with COVID-19, enrolled during active disease. Both conserved end residues are part of each CDR3. Fields, in order: J gene, clone size, V gene, D gene, CDR3 DNA, CDR3 protein. The D gene is left open where the match is weak. The size field is filled for only some rows; it gives once, few, many or a size class.

J gene: TRBJ1-2; clone size: -; V gene: TRBV19; D gene: -; CDR3 DNA: TGTGCCAGTGGTGACATCTATGGCTACACCTTC; CDR3 protein: CASGDIYGYTF
J gene: TRBJ1-5; clone size: few; V gene: TRBV2; D gene: TRBD1; CDR3 DNA: TGTGCCAGCAGTGAAATCACAGGGGAGGGCAATCAGCCCCAGCATTTT; CDR3 protein: CASSEITGEGNQPQHF
J gene: TRBJ1-1; clone size: -; V gene: TRBV5-4; D gene: -; CDR3 DNA: TGTGCCAGCAACGTCGACCAAGGGGGTACTGAAGCTTTCTTT; CDR3 protein: CASNVDQGGTEAFF
J gene: TRBJ2-2; clone size: -; V gene: TRBV4-3; D gene: TRBD2; CDR3 DNA: TGCGCCAGCTCGACGCTAGCGGGAGGGGGCGGGGAGCTGTTTTTT; CDR3 protein: CASSTLAGGGGELFF
J gene: TRBJ2-1; clone size: -; V gene: TRBV10-3; D gene: -; CDR3 DNA: TGTGCCATCAAAGACAGCGACAGCTCCTACAATGAGCAGTTCTTC; CDR3 protein: CAIKDSDSSYNEQFF
J gene: TRBJ2-3; clone size: -; V gene: TRBV20-1; D gene: TRBD2; CDR3 DNA: TGCAGTGCTAGTAGCGGGAGGGCCGGGACGCAGTATTTT; CDR3 protein: CSASSGRAGTQYF
J gene: TRBJ1-6; clone size: few; V gene: TRBV5-1; D gene: -; CDR3 DNA: TGCGCCAGCAGCTTGGCTCAGGGAGGCAATTCACCCCTCCACTTT; CDR3 protein: CASSLAQGGNSPLHF
J gene: TRBJ2-5; clone size: -; V gene: TRBV5-4; D gene: TRBD1; CDR3 DNA: TGTGCCAGCAGCTTGGGAGTTGGGACAGGGATTCAAGAGACCCAGTACTTC; CDR3 protein: CASSLGVGTGIQETQYF
J gene: TRBJ1-5; clone size: -; V gene: TRBV15; D gene: -; CDR3 DNA: TGTGCCACCAGCACAGGGTGGAGTAGCAATCAGCCCCAGCATTTT; CDR3 protein: CATSTGWSSNQPQHF
J gene: TRBJ1-1; clone size: -; V gene: TRBV2; D gene: TRBD1; CDR3 DNA: TGTGCCAGCAGGGGACAGATGAACACTGAAGCTTTCTTT; CDR3 protein: CASRGQMNTEAFF
J gene: TRBJ1-1; clone size: -; V gene: TRBV19; D gene: -; CDR3 DNA: TGTGCCAGTAGTTGGGGCAAATGGGAGAACACTGAAGCTTTCTTT; CDR3 protein: CASSWGKWENTEAFF
J gene: TRBJ2-7; clone size: -; V gene: TRBV6-2/TRBV6-3; D gene: TRBD1; CDR3 DNA: TGTGCCAGCAGTTACTCCCCGACAGGGCCCTACGAGCAGTACTTC; CDR3 protein: CASSYSPTGPYEQYF
J gene: TRBJ1-2; clone size: -; V gene: TRBV2; D gene: -; CDR3 DNA: TGTGCCAGCAGTGAGGCCGGACGGGGTAACTATGGCTACACCTTC; CDR3 protein: CASSEAGRGNYGYTF
J gene: TRBJ2-5; clone size: -; V gene: TRBV9; D gene: TRBD1; CDR3 DNA: TGTGCCAGCAGCGAGGGGACAGGAGAGACCCAGTACTTC; CDR3 protein: CASSEGTGETQYF
J gene: TRBJ2-3; clone size: -; V gene: TRBV5-4; D gene: -; CDR3 DNA: TGTGCCAGCAGCTTGGACTACACAGATACGCAGTATTTT; CDR3 protein: CASSLDYTDTQYF
J gene: TRBJ2-5; clone size: -; V gene: TRBV4-3; D gene: TRBD2; CDR3 DNA: TGCGCCAGCAGCCTTGGGGGAGGGGAGGGAGAGACCCAGTACTTC; CDR3 protein: CASSLGGGEGETQYF
J gene: TRBJ2-7; clone size: -; V gene: TRBV5-4; D gene: TRBD1; CDR3 DNA: TGTGCCACCGGGACAGGGGGAAATTACGAGCAGTACTTC; CDR3 protein: CATGTGGNYEQYF
J gene: TRBJ1-3; clone size: -; V gene: TRBV5-6; D gene: -; CDR3 DNA: TGTGCCAGCAGCTTGCGGGGGATCTCGGACACCATATATTTT; CDR3 protein: CASSLRGISDTIYF
J gene: TRBJ1-4; clone size: -; V gene: TRBV9; D gene: -; CDR3 DNA: TGTGCCAGCAGCGTAGACGGGCGGGAGCAAAAACTGTTTTTT; CDR3 protein: CASSVDGREQKLFF
J gene: TRBJ2-1; clone size: -; V gene: TRBV4-3; D gene: TRBD2; CDR3 DNA: TGCGCCAGCAGCCAAGCCGGGACTAGCAAAAATGAGCAGTTCTTC; CDR3 protein: CASSQAGTSKNEQFF
J gene: TRBJ2-6; clone size: once; V gene: TRBV19; D gene: TRBD2; CDR3 DNA: TGTGCCAGTAAGACTAGCGGGAGCGTCGCTGGGGCCAACGTCCTGACTTTC; CDR3 protein: CASKTSGSVAGANVLTF
J gene: TRBJ1-3; clone size: once; V gene: TRBV9; D gene: TRBD1; CDR3 DNA: TGTGCCAGCAGCGCCAGGACAGGGGCGGACACCATATATTTT; CDR3 protein: CASSARTGADTIYF
J gene: TRBJ1-1; clone size: -; V gene: TRBV23-1; D gene: TRBD1; CDR3 DNA: TGCGCCAGCCGACAGGGTGGGGACACTGAAGCTTTCTTT; CDR3 protein: CASRQGGDTEAFF
J gene: TRBJ2-5; clone size: few; V gene: TRBV3-1/TRBV3-2; D gene: TRBD2; CDR3 DNA: TGTGCCAGCAGCCGCCGTCCCGGGACTAGCGGGAGGGGTCAAGGGGAGACCCAGTACTTC; CDR3 protein: CASSRRPGTSGRGQGETQYF
J gene: TRBJ2-7; clone size: -; V gene: TRBV6-6; D gene: TRBD2; CDR3 DNA: TGTGCCAGCAGTTCAGTAGCGGGAAGGTACGAGCAGTACTTC; CDR3 protein: CASSSVAGRYEQYF
J gene: TRBJ2-1; clone size: -; V gene: TRBV6-2/TRBV6-3; D gene: -; CDR3 DNA: TGTGCCAGCAGTTACGGTCGGGGTGAGCAGTTCTTC; CDR3 protein: CASSYGRGEQFF
J gene: TRBJ2-1; clone size: once; V gene: TRBV29-1; D gene: TRBD2; CDR3 DNA: TGCAGCGTTCAAACCGGGACTAGCGGAAACAATGAGCAGTTCTTC; CDR3 protein: CSVQTGTSGNNEQFF
J gene: TRBJ2-3; clone size: -; V gene: TRBV6-5; D gene: -; CDR3 DNA: TGTGCCAGCAGTCCCCTGGACAGATACACAGATACGCAGTATTTT; CDR3 protein: CASSPLDRYTDTQYF
J gene: TRBJ1-2; clone size: -; V gene: TRBV28; D gene: -; CDR3 DNA: TGTGCCAGCAGTTTCGGTAGTGGCTACACCTTC; CDR3 protein: CASSFGSGYTF
J gene: TRBJ2-7; clone size: -; V gene: TRBV7-3; D gene: TRBD2; CDR3 DNA: TGTGCCAGCAGCTTGGCCGGGCGGGAGGAGCAGTACTTC; CDR3 protein: CASSLAGREEQYF
J gene: TRBJ2-1; clone size: few; V gene: TRBV3-1/TRBV3-2; D gene: -; CDR3 DNA: TGTGCCAGCAGCCAAGCATCGGGCAATGAGCAGTTCTTC; CDR3 protein: CASSQASGNEQFF
J gene: TRBJ2-1; clone size: -; V gene: TRBV3-1/TRBV3-2; D gene: -; CDR3 DNA: TGTGCCAGCAGCCAAGATTTCCCGCAGCGGAGAATCTACAATGAGCAGTTCTTC; CDR3 protein: CASSQDFPQRRIYNEQFF
J gene: TRBJ2-5; clone size: -; V gene: TRBV6-5; D gene: TRBD2; CDR3 DNA: TGTGCCAGCAGGGCTGGGACTAGCCAAGAGACCCAGTACTTC; CDR3 protein: CASRAGTSQETQYF
J gene: TRBJ2-1; clone size: few; V gene: TRBV2; D gene: TRBD2; CDR3 DNA: TGTGCCAGCAGTGAGTTGACGGGAGGAAACGATGAGCAGTTCTTC; CDR3 protein: CASSELTGGNDEQFF
J gene: TRBJ2-5; clone size: -; V gene: TRBV19; D gene: TRBD1; CDR3 DNA: TGTGCCAGTAGTTCTTTACCGACAGGGTCAGAGACCCAGTACTTC; CDR3 protein: CASSSLPTGSETQYF
J gene: TRBJ1-6; clone size: -; V gene: TRBV19; D gene: -; CDR3 DNA: TGTGCCAGTAGTCCCGGGACAAGTTATAATTCACCCCTCCACTTT; CDR3 protein: CASSPGTSYNSPLHF
J gene: TRBJ2-7; clone size: once; V gene: TRBV4-3; D gene: TRBD2; CDR3 DNA: TGCGCCAGCAGCCAAGGGGGACTAGCGGGCCACGAGCAGTACTTC; CDR3 protein: CASSQGGLAGHEQYF
J gene: TRBJ2-3; clone size: -; V gene: TRBV5-1; D gene: TRBD2; CDR3 DNA: TGCGCCAGCAGCCCGGAGGGACTAGCCCTCACAGATACGCAGTATTTT; CDR3 protein: CASSPEGLALTDTQYF
J gene: TRBJ2-1; clone size: -; V gene: TRBV11-3; D gene: TRBD2; CDR3 DNA: TGTGCCAGCAGCATAGGCGGGGGGCTTGAGCAGTTCTTC; CDR3 protein: CASSIGGGLEQFF
J gene: TRBJ2-5; clone size: -; V gene: TRBV11-2; D gene: -; CDR3 DNA: TGTGCCAGCAGCTCCCTGGCGACAGGACCCCAAGAGACCCAGTACTTC; CDR3 protein: CASSSLATGPQETQYF
J gene: TRBJ1-2; clone size: -; V gene: TRBV19; D gene: TRBD1; CDR3 DNA: TGTGCCAGTAGTACGAAACAGGGGGCTTCCTATGGCTACACCTTC; CDR3 protein: CASSTKQGASYGYTF
J gene: TRBJ1-1; clone size: -; V gene: TRBV6-6; D gene: TRBD1; CDR3 DNA: TGTGCCAGCAGCCTCACCGACAGGGCGAACACTGAAGCTTTCTTT; CDR3 protein: CASSLTDRANTEAFF
J gene: TRBJ2-7; clone size: -; V gene: TRBV5-6; D gene: TRBD1; CDR3 DNA: TGTGCCAGCAGCTTGGTGGGACAGGGACACTACGAGCAGTACTTC; CDR3 protein: CASSLVGQGHYEQYF
J gene: TRBJ2-3; clone size: -; V gene: TRBV5-6; D gene: TRBD2; CDR3 DNA: TGTGCCAGCAGTTGGGGAGTGGCGGGAGGGCCCAAGACGCAGTATTTT; CDR3 protein: CASSWGVAGGPKTQYF
J gene: TRBJ1-2; clone size: -; V gene: TRBV5-1; D gene: -; CDR3 DNA: TGCGCCAGCAGCTTAAAAAACTCGGATGGCTACACCTTC; CDR3 protein: CASSLKNSDGYTF
J gene: TRBJ1-2; clone size: -; V gene: TRBV28; D gene: TRBD1; CDR3 DNA: TGTGCCAGCAGTTTGCGGACAGGGAATCATGGCTACACCTTC; CDR3 protein: CASSLRTGNHGYTF
J gene: TRBJ2-3; clone size: -; V gene: TRBV5-1; D gene: -; CDR3 DNA: TGCGCCAGCAGCTTCGGAGCACACACAGATACGCAGTATTTT; CDR3 protein: CASSFGAHTDTQYF
J gene: TRBJ1-1; clone size: once; V gene: TRBV27; D gene: -; CDR3 DNA: TGTGCCAGCAGTTTATCGCGACTGACGAACACTGAAGCTTTCTTT; CDR3 protein: CASSLSRLTNTEAFF
J gene: TRBJ2-7; clone size: few; V gene: TRBV5-8; D gene: TRBD1; CDR3 DNA: TGTGCCAGCAGCTCAAGGTGGAAGGGACAGATTATGGAGCAGTACTTC; CDR3 protein: CASSSRWKGQIMEQYF
J gene: TRBJ1-6; clone size: -; V gene: TRBV28; D gene: -; CDR3 DNA: TGTGCCAGCAGAAATCTTAGGGAGTCACCCCTCCACTTT; CDR3 protein: CASRNLRESPLHF
J gene: TRBJ2-7; clone size: -; V gene: TRBV7-9; D gene: TRBD2; CDR3 DNA: TGTGCCAGCAGCAGCGGGAATAAGCAGTACTTC; CDR3 protein: CASSSGNKQYF
J gene: TRBJ1-2; clone size: -; V gene: TRBV5-5; D gene: TRBD1; CDR3 DNA: TGTGCCAGCAGCGACCAGGGGGCGGCGGTCTATGGCTACACCTTC; CDR3 protein: CASSDQGAAVYGYTF
J gene: TRBJ1-2; clone size: -; V gene: TRBV27; D gene: TRBD1; CDR3 DNA: TGTGCCAGCAGTTTAGCCGGGACAGGGGTATTCTATGGCTACACCTTC; CDR3 protein: CASSLAGTGVFYGYTF
J gene: TRBJ2-3; clone size: -; V gene: TRBV18; D gene: -; CDR3 DNA: TGTGCCAGCTCACCATTGGAGATGACAGATACGCAGTATTTT; CDR3 protein: CASSPLEMTDTQYF
J gene: TRBJ1-6; clone size: -; V gene: TRBV9; D gene: -; CDR3 DNA: TGTGCCAGCAGCGAGGCGGGCAGTCCGAGTGGGGATAATTCACCCCTCCACTTT; CDR3 protein: CASSEAGSPSGDNSPLHF
J gene: TRBJ2-1; clone size: -; V gene: TRBV28; D gene: TRBD1; CDR3 DNA: TGTGCCAGCAGTTTATCGAGGGGGCCTGGGGAGAATGAGCAGTTCTTC; CDR3 protein: CASSLSRGPGENEQFF
J gene: TRBJ1-2; clone size: -; V gene: TRBV5-4; D gene: TRBD1; CDR3 DNA: TGTGCCAGCAGCCCAGGGGGCGGGGGTGGCTACACCTTC; CDR3 protein: CASSPGGGGGYTF
J gene: TRBJ1-4; clone size: once; V gene: TRBV18; D gene: TRBD1; CDR3 DNA: TGTGCCAGCTCACCACTCCGGGACAGTAATGAAAAACTGTTTTTT; CDR3 protein: CASSPLRDSNEKLFF
J gene: TRBJ1-1; clone size: -; V gene: TRBV4-3; D gene: TRBD1; CDR3 DNA: TGCGCCAGCAGCTTACACAGGGGTATCGGCACTGAAGCTTTCTTT; CDR3 protein: CASSLHRGIGTEAFF